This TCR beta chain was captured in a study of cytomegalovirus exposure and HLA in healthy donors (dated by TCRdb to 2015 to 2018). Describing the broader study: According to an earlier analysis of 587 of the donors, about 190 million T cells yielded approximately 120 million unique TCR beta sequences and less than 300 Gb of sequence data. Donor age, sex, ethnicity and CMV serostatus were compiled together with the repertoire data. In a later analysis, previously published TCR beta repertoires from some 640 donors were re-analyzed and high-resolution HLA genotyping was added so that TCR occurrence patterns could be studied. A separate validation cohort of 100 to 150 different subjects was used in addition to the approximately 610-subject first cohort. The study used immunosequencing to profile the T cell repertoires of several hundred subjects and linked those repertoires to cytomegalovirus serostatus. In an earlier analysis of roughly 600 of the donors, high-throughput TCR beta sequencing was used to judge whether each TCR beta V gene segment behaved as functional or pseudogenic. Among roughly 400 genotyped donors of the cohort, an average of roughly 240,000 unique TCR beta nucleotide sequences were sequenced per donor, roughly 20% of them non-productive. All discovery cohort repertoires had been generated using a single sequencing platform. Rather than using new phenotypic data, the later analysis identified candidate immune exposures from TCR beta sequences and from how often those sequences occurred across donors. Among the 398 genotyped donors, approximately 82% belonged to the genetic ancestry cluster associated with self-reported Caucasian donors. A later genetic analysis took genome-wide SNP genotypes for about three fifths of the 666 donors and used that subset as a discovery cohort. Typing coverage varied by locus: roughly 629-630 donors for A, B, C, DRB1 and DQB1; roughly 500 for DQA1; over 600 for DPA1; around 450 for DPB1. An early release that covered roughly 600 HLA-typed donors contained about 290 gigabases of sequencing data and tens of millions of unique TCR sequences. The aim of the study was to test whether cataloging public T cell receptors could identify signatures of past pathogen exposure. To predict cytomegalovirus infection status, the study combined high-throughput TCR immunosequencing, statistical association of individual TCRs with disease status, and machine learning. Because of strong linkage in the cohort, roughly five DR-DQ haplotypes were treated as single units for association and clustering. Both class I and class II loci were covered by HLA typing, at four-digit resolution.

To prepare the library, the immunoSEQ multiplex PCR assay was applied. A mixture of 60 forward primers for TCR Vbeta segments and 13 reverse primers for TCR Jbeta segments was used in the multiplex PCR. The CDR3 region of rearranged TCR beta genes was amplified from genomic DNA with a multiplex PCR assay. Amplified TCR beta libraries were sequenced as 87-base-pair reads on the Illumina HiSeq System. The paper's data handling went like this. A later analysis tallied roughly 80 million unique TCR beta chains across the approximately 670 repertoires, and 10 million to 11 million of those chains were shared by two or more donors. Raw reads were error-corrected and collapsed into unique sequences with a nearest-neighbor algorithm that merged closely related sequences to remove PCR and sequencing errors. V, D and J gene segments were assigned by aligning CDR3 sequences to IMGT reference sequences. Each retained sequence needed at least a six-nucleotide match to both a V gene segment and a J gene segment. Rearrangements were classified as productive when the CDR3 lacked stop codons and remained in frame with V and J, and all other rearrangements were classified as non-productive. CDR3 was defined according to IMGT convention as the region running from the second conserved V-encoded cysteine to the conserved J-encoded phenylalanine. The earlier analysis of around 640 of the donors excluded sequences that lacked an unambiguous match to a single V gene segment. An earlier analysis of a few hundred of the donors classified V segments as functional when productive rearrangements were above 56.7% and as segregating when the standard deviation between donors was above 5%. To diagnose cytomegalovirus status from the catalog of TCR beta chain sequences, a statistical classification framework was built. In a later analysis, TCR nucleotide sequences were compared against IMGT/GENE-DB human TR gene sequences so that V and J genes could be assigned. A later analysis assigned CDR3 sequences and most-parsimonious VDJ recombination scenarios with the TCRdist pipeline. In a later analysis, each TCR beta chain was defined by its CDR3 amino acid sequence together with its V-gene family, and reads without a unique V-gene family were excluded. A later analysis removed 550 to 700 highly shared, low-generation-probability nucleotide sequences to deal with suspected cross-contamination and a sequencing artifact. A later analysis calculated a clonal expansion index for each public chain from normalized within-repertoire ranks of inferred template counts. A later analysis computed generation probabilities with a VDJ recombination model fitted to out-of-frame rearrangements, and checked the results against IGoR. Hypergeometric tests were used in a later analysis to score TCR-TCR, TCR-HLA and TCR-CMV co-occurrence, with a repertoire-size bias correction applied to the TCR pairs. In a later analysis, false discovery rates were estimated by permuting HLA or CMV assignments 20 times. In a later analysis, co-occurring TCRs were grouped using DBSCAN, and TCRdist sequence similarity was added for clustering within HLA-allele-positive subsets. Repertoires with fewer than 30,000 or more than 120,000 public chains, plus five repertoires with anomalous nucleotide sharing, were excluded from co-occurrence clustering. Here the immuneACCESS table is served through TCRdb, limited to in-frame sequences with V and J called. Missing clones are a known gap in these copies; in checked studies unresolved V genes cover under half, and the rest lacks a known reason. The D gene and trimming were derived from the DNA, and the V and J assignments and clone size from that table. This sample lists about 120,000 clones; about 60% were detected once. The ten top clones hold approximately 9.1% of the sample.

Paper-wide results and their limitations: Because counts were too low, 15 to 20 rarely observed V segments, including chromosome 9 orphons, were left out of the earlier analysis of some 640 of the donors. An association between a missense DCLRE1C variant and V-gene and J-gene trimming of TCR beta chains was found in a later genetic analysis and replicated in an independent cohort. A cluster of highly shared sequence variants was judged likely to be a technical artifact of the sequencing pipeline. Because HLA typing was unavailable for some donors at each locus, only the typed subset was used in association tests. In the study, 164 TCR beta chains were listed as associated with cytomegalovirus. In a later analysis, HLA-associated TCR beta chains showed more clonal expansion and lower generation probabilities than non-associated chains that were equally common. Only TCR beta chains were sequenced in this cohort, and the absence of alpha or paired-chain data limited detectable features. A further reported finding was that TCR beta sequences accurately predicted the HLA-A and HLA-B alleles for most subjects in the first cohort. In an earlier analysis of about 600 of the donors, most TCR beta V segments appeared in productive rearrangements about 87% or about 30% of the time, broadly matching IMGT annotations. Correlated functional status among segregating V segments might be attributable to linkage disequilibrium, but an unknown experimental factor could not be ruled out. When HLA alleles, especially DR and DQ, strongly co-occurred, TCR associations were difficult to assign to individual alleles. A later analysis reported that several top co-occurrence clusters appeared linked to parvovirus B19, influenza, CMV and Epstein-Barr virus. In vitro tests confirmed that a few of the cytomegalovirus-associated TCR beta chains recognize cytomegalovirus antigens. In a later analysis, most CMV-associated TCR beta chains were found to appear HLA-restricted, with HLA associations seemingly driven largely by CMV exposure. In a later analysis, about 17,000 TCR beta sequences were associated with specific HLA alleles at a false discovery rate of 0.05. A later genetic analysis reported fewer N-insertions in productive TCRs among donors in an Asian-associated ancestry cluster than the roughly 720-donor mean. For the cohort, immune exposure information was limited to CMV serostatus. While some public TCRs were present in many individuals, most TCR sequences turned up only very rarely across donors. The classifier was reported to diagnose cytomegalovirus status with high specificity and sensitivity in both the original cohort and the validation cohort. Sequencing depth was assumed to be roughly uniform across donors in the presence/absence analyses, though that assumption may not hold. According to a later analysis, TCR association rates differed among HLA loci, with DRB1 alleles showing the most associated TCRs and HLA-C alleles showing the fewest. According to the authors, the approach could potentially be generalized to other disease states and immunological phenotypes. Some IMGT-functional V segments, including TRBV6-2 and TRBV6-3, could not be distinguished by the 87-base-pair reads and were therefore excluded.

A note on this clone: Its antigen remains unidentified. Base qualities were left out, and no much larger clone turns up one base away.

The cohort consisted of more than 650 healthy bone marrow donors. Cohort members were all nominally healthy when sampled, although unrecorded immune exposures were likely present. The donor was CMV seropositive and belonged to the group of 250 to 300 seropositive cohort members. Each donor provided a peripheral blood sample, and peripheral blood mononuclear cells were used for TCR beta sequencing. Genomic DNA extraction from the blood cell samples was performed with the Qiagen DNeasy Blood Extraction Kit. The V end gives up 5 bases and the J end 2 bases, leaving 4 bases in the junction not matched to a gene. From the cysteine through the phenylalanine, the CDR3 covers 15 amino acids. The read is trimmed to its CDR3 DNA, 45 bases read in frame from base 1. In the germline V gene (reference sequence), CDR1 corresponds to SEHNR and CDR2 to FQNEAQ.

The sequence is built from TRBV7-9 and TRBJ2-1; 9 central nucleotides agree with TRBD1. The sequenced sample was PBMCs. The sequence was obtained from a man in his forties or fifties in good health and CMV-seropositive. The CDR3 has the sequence CASSEGQGTYNEQFF. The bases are TGTGCCAGCAGCGAGGGACAGGGTACCTACAATGAGCAGTTCTTC. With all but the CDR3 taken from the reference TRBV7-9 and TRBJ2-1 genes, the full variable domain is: DTGVSQNPRHKITKRGQNVTFRCDPISEHNRLYWYRQTLGQGPEFLTYFQNEAQLEKSRLLSDRFSAERPKGSFSTLEIQRTEQGDSAMYLCASSEGQGTYNEQFFGPGTRLTVL.